One TCR beta chain is described in this entry. Its target is not known. The sample comes from a study of cytomegalovirus exposure and HLA in healthy donors. Study details: Earlier, 150 million to 200 million T cells were analyzed, and around 100 million unique TCR beta sequences were found among them. Study findings and constraints: Most TCR sequences showed up rarely, but some public TCRs showed up in many donors.

The CDR3 extends over 14 amino acids. The V end lost 4 bases, the J end lost 6 bases, and 12 bases lay between the germline ends. Germline V CDR1 and CDR2: MNHEY, SMNVEV (reference sequence). Both 60 Vbeta primers and 13 Jbeta primers went into the PCR. Repertoires were generated with immunoSEQ multiplex PCR, while TCRdb's copy carries only in-frame clones and drops some. This repertoire shows fewer than 110,000 clones, approximately 85% found once; its top ten account for less than 5%. The sequenced sample consisted of PBMCs. This clonotype was obtained from a man younger than 45 in good health and CMV-seronegative. The chain has TRBV27 and TRBJ1-4, with a weak D call TRBD1 (5 bases). This CDR3 is CASSSVGLDEKLFF. CDR3 coding DNA: TGTGCCAGCAGTTCGGTGGGGCTGGATGAAAAACTGTTTTTT. The full variable domain, with the rest looked up from reference TRBV27 and TRBJ1-4, is EAQVTQNPRYLITVTGKKLTVTCSQNMNHEYMSWYRQDPGLGLRQIYYSMNVEVTDKGDVPEGYKVSRKEKRNFPLILESPSPNQTSLYFCASSSVGLDEKLFFGSGTQLSVL.